Presented here are 19 T cell receptor beta chains from one specimen sequenced in a study of T-cell memory formation after mild COVID-19. One entry per CDR3 protein, called by TCRdb with MiXCR from the 5' RACE reads. This sample yields around 340,000 distinct CDR3 sequences, of which about an eighth are seen a single time; about a fifth belongs to the top ten. Input material: PBMCs or a T cell subset sorted from them (not recorded which). The receptor source for this set is a man younger than 35 who had mild COVID-19 (a few samples of this study predate the infection). Cell type and time point are not known.

The CDR3 region has the DNA TGTGCCAGCAGTGATCCGGGTTTCTGGACAGATACGCAGTATTTT. Protein: CASSDPGFWTDTQYF. The rearrangement joins TRBV2 to TRBJ2-3; D is ambiguous. The V end was cut by 3 bases, the J end by 3 bases, with 13 bases between. Germline V gives CDR1 SNHLY, CDR2 FYNNEI. CDR3 length: 15 residues.

The chain recombines TRBV6-1 with TRBJ2-7; maybe TRBD2 (5 bases). From germline, CDR1 is MNHNS and CDR2 SASEGT. The V gene lost 5 bases and the J gene lost 12 bases, with 14 bases spanning the gap. The CDR3 is 11 residues long. This CDR3 reads CASSPPGKWYF. CDR3 DNA sequence: TGTGCCAGCAGTCCTCCGGGAAAATGGTACTTC.

The J gene is TRBJ2-3, the V gene TRBV9, with D possibly TRBD1 on 5 matching bases. V shed 4 bases and J shed 0 bases, with 15 bases lying between them. The length of the CDR3 is 16 residues. Looked up from germline, CDR1 is SGDLS and CDR2 is YYNGEE. The CDR3 DNA reads TGTGCCAGCAGCTCCCGACCAGGGTCGAGCACAGATACGCAGTATTTT. The encoded protein is CASSSRPGSSTDTQYF.

The chain links TRBV20-1 to TRBJ1-1, with 9 bases matching TRBD1. V gave up 5 bases and J gave up 4 bases; unmatched junction bases: 14. This CDR3 has 16 residues. Germline loops: CDR1 DFQATT, CDR2 SNEGSKA (reference sequence). The CDR3 protein is CSASGTPGQGGTEAFF. CDR3 DNA: TGCAGTGCTTCCGGTACCCCGGGACAGGGAGGCACTGAAGCTTTCTTT.

This clonotype was detected ten times or more. The rearrangement uses TRBV7-6 and TRBJ2-1, with 7 bases identical to TRBD2. The germline gives CDR1 SGHVS, CDR2 FNYEAQ. The CDR3 sequence is 14 residues long. The trim removed 4 bases at V and 3 bases at J, leaving 3 bases unmatched. CDR3 protein: CASSWGGSYNEQFF. In DNA, the CDR3 is TGTGCCAGCAGCTGGGGGGGTAGCTACAATGAGCAGTTCTTC.

This clonotype was detected ten times or more. The V and J genes are TRBV12-3 or TRBV12-4 and TRBJ1-1, with TRBD1 as a possible D gene (5 bases). CDR3 length: 16 residues. Trimming left V 7 bases short and J 1 base short, with 19 bases between. In DNA form, the CDR3 reads TGTGCCAGCACCTTCGCACCGACAGACCCGAACACTGAAGCTTTCTTT. Protein sequence: CASTFAPTDPNTEAFF.

This clonotype was recorded a few times. CDR3 amino acids: CASSAVQGSGEKLFF. The DNA for the CDR3 is TGTGCCAGCAGCGCCGTACAGGGGAGCGGTGAAAAACTGTTTTTT. The V gene is TRBV9, the J gene TRBJ1-4; TRBD1 matches 7 bases. This CDR3 is 15 amino acids long. Germline lookup yields CDR1 SGDLS and CDR2 YYNGEE. J lost 7 bases, V lost 3 bases, and 9 bases had no gene match.

The V and J genes are TRBV6-2 or TRBV6-3 and TRBJ2-1, with a weak D call TRBD2 (5 bases). This CDR3 is built from 13 residues. V shed 2 bases and J shed 8 bases, with 10 bases lying between them. CDR1 is MNHEY and CDR2 is SVGEGT in the germline V gene. CDR3 sequence: CASSYRGNDEQFF. In nucleotides, the CDR3 is TGTGCCAGCAGTTACCGGGGAAACGATGAGCAGTTCTTC.

In its sample, this clonotype was seen a few times. V gene TRBV5-1 combines with J gene TRBJ1-1, with D unresolved. The CDR3 is 14 amino acids. Germline V lookup: CDR1 SGHRS, CDR2 YFSETQ. Between the trimmed V and J ends, which lost 4 bases and 6 bases, there was a span of 16 bases. The CDR3 loop is CASSLLGRESEAFF. CDR3 nucleotides: TGCGCCAGCAGCCTCCTGGGGAGGGAATCTGAAGCTTTCTTT.

The chain carries TRBV20-1 and TRBJ1-2; the match to TRBD1 covers 10 bases. The CDR3 contains 14 residues. After removal of 0 bases from V and 8 bases from J, the junction contained 6 bases not matched to a gene. Germline CDR1 DFQATT, CDR2 SNEGSKA (reference sequence). The CDR3 loop reads CSAREGQGNGGYTF. In DNA, the CDR3 is TGCAGTGCTAGAGAGGGACAGGGGAACGGCGGCTACACCTTC.

The chain joins TRBV2 to TRBJ2-7, with D possibly matching TRBD2 (5 bases). Trimming took 1 base from V and 0 from J, leaving 10 bases between them. CDR1 is SNHLY, CDR2 FYNNEI, per germline. The CDR3 consists of 15 residues. The CDR3 sequence: CASSEGSGSSYEQYF. CDR3 nucleotide sequence: TGTGCCAGCAGTGAAGGGTCTGGGAGCTCCTACGAGCAGTACTTC. Filled out from reference TRBV2 and TRBJ2-7, the complete variable domain reads EPEVTQTPSHQVTQMGQEVILRCVPISNHLYFYWYRQILGQKVEFLVSFYNNEISEKSEIFDDQFSVERPDGSNFTLKIRSTKLEDSAMYFCASSEGSGSSYEQYFGPGTRLTVT.

This chain links TRBV3-1 with TRBJ2-7; D is perhaps TRBD1 or TRBD2 (5 bases each). V was cut by 4 bases and J by 6 bases, with 10 bases left in between. The CDR3 has 12 amino acids. Looked up from germline, CDR1 is LGHDT and CDR2 is YNNKEL (reference sequence). The CDR3 protein is CASSRRDREQYF. CDR3 in DNA: TGTGCCAGCAGCCGCAGGGACCGCGAGCAGTACTTC.

This clonotype was detected ten times or more. The chain employs TRBV4-1 and TRBJ1-4; D is unresolved. Germline V lookup: CDR1 MGHRA, CDR2 YSYEKL. V lost 1 base to trimming and J lost 4 bases, with 10 bases between them. CDR3 length: 15 residues. The CDR3 DNA reads TGCGCCAGCAGCCAAGCGGGCAGCGTTAATGAAAAACTGTTTTTT. It encodes CASSQAGSVNEKLFF.

J is TRBJ2-3 and V is TRBV9, with 8 bases identical to TRBD2. Germline CDR1 reads SGDLS; CDR2 reads YYNGEE. With V trimmed by 7 bases and J by 8 bases, 9 bases remained unmatched. The CDR3 is 13 residues long. The CDR3 DNA is TGTGCCAGCTCCCCGACTAGCGCGAGTACGCAGTATTTT. Residues: CASSPTSASTQYF.

At least ten counts were recorded for this clonotype. J is TRBJ1-1 and V is TRBV20-1; no clear D. Germline assignment: CDR1 DFQATT and CDR2 SNEGSKA (reference sequence). V dropped 4 bases and J dropped 1 base, with 13 bases sitting between them. This CDR3 has 14 residues. The CDR3 loop reads CSAIQNGKNTEAFF. The CDR3 DNA reads as TGCAGTGCTATACAAAATGGGAAGAACACTGAAGCTTTCTTT.

This clonotype was seen ten or more times. V is TRBV3-1 and J is TRBJ2-5; D might be TRBD2 (5 bases). The V end was cut by 0 bases, the J end by 7 bases, with 9 bases between. CDR3 size: 13 residues. From germline, CDR1 is LGHDT and CDR2 YNNKEL (reference sequence). The CDR3 loop reads CASSQERGWTQYF. CDR3 DNA sequence: TGTGCCAGCAGCCAAGAGCGAGGGTGGACCCAGTACTTC.

This clonotype has a count of ten or more. J is TRBJ2-5 and V is TRBV6-5; 9 bases are shared with TRBD2. The CDR3 consists of 16 residues. V lost 6 bases, J lost 5 bases, and 13 bases stayed unmatched. The germline gives CDR1 MNHEY, CDR2 SVGAGI. The CDR3: CASRWLAGARQETQYF. The CDR3 DNA reads as TGTGCCAGCAGGTGGTTAGCGGGGGCCAGACAGGAGACCCAGTACTTC.

The chain carries TRBV5-3 and TRBJ2-1; 8 nucleotides agree with TRBD1. TRBV5-3 is an ORF; its function is uncertain. This CDR3 contains 16 residues. V gave up 5 bases and J gave up 1 base; unmatched junction bases: 8. The CDR3 DNA reads TGTGCCAGAAGTTACGGACAGGGAGTATCCTACAATGAGCAGTTCTTC. This codes for CARSYGQGVSYNEQFF.

The chain couples TRBV29-1 to TRBJ1-2; D not certain. Germline lookup yields CDR1 SQVTM and CDR2 ANQGSEA. This CDR3 contains 13 residues. Trimming shortened V by 4 bases and J by 8 bases, and 17 bases separated the two germline ends. DNA for the CDR3: TGCAGCGTTGTCCGTGATGGTTTTGGAGGCTACACCTTC. This encodes CSVVRDGFGGYTF.